Following are 21 T cell receptor beta chains from one sample sequenced in a study of T-cell reconstitution after alpha-beta-depleted transplantation in children. The TCRbeta library was prepared with unique molecular identifiers. TCRdb reprocessed the PCR reads with MiXCR, giving one entry per CDR3 protein. The sample holds approximately 500,000 distinct CDR3 sequences, 10% seen once. Sequencing was performed on PBMCs, taken before TCRalphabeta/CD19-depleted stem cell transplant. These receptors originate from a child aged 2 to 15 with inherited bone marrow failure, due to receive a stem cell transplant.

This clonotype was seen at least ten times. The rearrangement links TRBV6-1 to TRBJ2-2; 7 bases fit TRBD1. The CDR3 is made up of 17 amino acids. Germline CDR1 MNHNS, CDR2 SASEGT. V dropped 7 bases and J dropped 2; count of bases not matched to a gene: 13. The CDR3 sequence is CASITTGTAINTGELFF. DNA of the CDR3: TGTGCCAGCATAACAACCGGGACAGCGATAAACACCGGGGAGCTGTTTTTT.

This clonotype was detected many times. In DNA form, the CDR3 reads TGTGCCAGCAGCTTAACCGGGACGTCGGATCAGCCCCAGCATTTT. Amino acids: CASSLTGTSDQPQHF. The V and J genes are TRBV7-9 and TRBJ1-5; a weak D match, TRBD1 (5 bases). V was cut by 2 bases and J by 5 bases, with 13 bases left in between. CDR1 and CDR2 from the germline V gene are SEHNR and FQNEAQ (reference sequence). The CDR3 contains 15 residues.

This clonotype showed up just a few times. The chain couples TRBV30 to TRBJ2-7; possibly TRBD1 for D (5 bases). CDR3 size: 13 residues. Germline V gene sequence: CDR1 GTSNPN, CDR2 SVGIG (reference sequence). V was trimmed by 1 base and J by 6 bases, leaving 13 bases between them. The CDR3 DNA is TGTGCCTGGAGTGGATACGGACACGCCGAGCAGTACTTC. Translating gives CAWSGYGHAEQYF.

This clonotype was found many times. This chain joins TRBV4-3 and TRBJ2-5; 8 bases match TRBD2. CDR1 LGHNA and CDR2 YSLEER come from the germline V gene. This CDR3 is 16 amino acids long. After removal of 1 base from V and 2 bases from J, the junction contained 6 bases not matched to a gene. The CDR3 DNA follows: TGCGCCAGCAGCCAAGGACCGGGACTAGAACAAGAGACCCAGTACTTC. Its translation: CASSQGPGLEQETQYF.

V usage is TRBV29-1 and J usage is TRBJ2-1, with 13 positions matching TRBD2. V was pared by 5 bases and J by 6 bases, with 10 bases of the junction left unmatched. Germline V gene sequence: CDR1 SQVTM, CDR2 ANQGSEA. This CDR3 has 16 amino acids. The CDR3 here is CSVRGLAGTRGNEQFF. The CDR3, as DNA: TGCAGCGTTCGGGGACTAGCGGGAACCAGAGGCAATGAGCAGTTCTTC.

This clonotype was counted many times. The chain employs TRBV27 and TRBJ2-1, with D possibly TRBD2 on 6 matching bases. Germline lookup yields CDR1 MNHEY and CDR2 SMNVEV (reference sequence). CDR3 length: 16 residues. Trimming left V 2 bases short and J 0 bases short, with 11 bases between. The CDR3 spells CASSLASEGSYNEQFF. The CDR3 coding sequence is TGTGCCAGCAGTTTAGCTAGCGAGGGCTCCTACAATGAGCAGTTCTTC.

DNA of the CDR3: TGCAGTGCAATAGCGGTTACTAGCACAGATACGCAGTATTTT. Translated: CSAIAVTSTDTQYF. The J gene is TRBJ2-3, the V gene TRBV20-1, with D tentatively TRBD2 (6 bases). The CDR3 length is 14 residues. Trimming removed 6 bases at V and 0 bases at J, with 13 bases between. Germline V gene sequence: CDR1 DFQATT, CDR2 SNEGSKA (reference sequence).

This clonotype was seen repeatedly, ten times or more. The genes are TRBV6-5 and TRBJ1-1; D perhaps matches TRBD1 (5 bases). This CDR3 has 16 residues. Germline CDR1 is MNHEY and CDR2 is SVGAGI. Trimming pared 0 bases from V and 3 bases from J, leaving 14 bases between. The CDR3 nucleotides are TGTGCCAGCAGTTACTCGTCGGCAGGGTGGGACACTGAAGCTTTCTTT. Translated: CASSYSSAGWDTEAFF.

The J gene is TRBJ2-1, the V gene TRBV3-1, with 11 nucleotides matching TRBD2. The CDR3 runs 15 residues. CDR1 is LGHDT and CDR2 is YNNKEL in the germline V gene (reference sequence). The V gene end was trimmed by 10 bases and the J gene end by 8 bases; junction bases not matched to a gene: 13. CDR3 protein: CATSYTSGSIYEQFF. The CDR3 bases are TGTGCCACCTCCTATACTAGCGGGAGTATCTATGAGCAGTTCTTC.

This clonotype has just a few counts. This chain connects TRBV7-7 to TRBJ1-5, with D tentatively TRBD1 (6 bases). The CDR3 runs 16 residues. The V gene's germline CDR1 is SSHAT and CDR2 FNYEAQ (reference sequence). CDR3 coding DNA: TGTGCTAGCGGCTTGCTACAGGGCCCGGGGAATCAGCCCCAGCATTTT. Translation gives CASGLLQGPGNQPQHF.

This clonotype was seen ten or more times. The chain uses TRBV28 and TRBJ2-3; D unresolved. CDR1 and CDR2 (germline): MDHEN, SYDVKM. The ends were cut back, 4 bases at V and 6 bases at J, with 8 bases in the middle. This CDR3 comprises 12 residues. CDR3 in amino acids: CASSSLMDTQYF. CDR3 coding DNA: TGTGCCAGCAGTTCCCTTATGGATACGCAGTATTTT.

The chain uses TRBV27 and TRBJ1-5, with 11 bases matching TRBD1. Germline CDR1 MNHEY, CDR2 SMNVEV (reference sequence). The CDR3 is made up of 16 amino acids. J was trimmed by 6 bases and V by 6 bases; bases with no gene match: 10. The CDR3 spells CASSPYTDRGRQPQHF. DNA of the CDR3: TGTGCCAGCAGCCCATACACGGACAGGGGGCGTCAGCCCCAGCATTTT.

At least ten counts were recorded for this clonotype. This chain joins TRBV10-1 and TRBJ2-7; 7 bases fit TRBD2. CDR1 and CDR2 from the germline V gene are WNHNN and SYGVQD (reference sequence). The J segment lost 0 bases and the V segment lost 2 bases, leaving 7 bases of the junction unmatched. The CDR3 length is 16 residues. CDR3 DNA: TGCGCCAGCAGTGAGAGGCGGGCTAGCGGCTCCTACGAGCAGTACTTC. Its translation is CASSERRASGSYEQYF.

This clonotype has ten or more counts. The chain employs TRBV5-1 and TRBJ1-2; TRBD1 matches at 8 bases. The CDR3 sequence is 12 residues long. Looked up from germline, CDR1 is SGHRS and CDR2 is YFSETQ. The trim removed 4 bases at V and 8 bases at J, leaving 4 bases unmatched. CDR3 in amino acids: CASSDRGVGYTF. The CDR3 DNA reads as TGCGCCAGCAGCGACAGGGGAGTAGGCTACACCTTC.

On this clonotype: A much larger clone lies a single base off, so this may be a read error. V gene TRBV24-1 combines with J gene TRBJ2-7, with 8 bases that match TRBD1. CDR1 and CDR2 from the germline V gene are KGHDR and SFDVKD. The CDR3 contains 13 residues. Here the CDR3 reads CAPSDLDRAEQYF. CDR3 sequence (DNA): TGTGCCCCCAGTGATTTGGACAGGGCCGAGCAGTACTTC.

There are many counts of this clonotype. CDR3 sequence (DNA): TGTGCCAGCAGTGAATTCGTCCGAAGTGGCACAGATACGCAGTATTTT. Translation gives CASSEFVRSGTDTQYF. V usage is TRBV6-1 and J usage is TRBJ2-3, with D uncertain. CDR3 length: 16 amino acids. The V end lost 2 bases, the J end lost 1 base, and 13 bases lay between the germline ends. CDR1 is MNHNS and CDR2 is SASEGT in the germline V gene.

The sample holds many counts of this clonotype. The chain combines TRBV10-3 with TRBJ2-7; possible D gene TRBD1, 5 bases. Germline values: CDR1 ENHRY, CDR2 SYGVKD. Trimming took 0 bases from V and 7 from J, leaving 13 bases between them. The CDR3 sequence is 14 residues long. CDR3 sequence reads: CAISESDTLGEQYF. The CDR3 DNA sequence: TGTGCCATCAGTGAGTCGGACACCTTGGGGGAGCAGTACTTC.

This clonotype has ten or more counts. The J gene is TRBJ2-7, the V gene TRBV27; 7 bases match TRBD1. The junction had 4 bases not matched to a gene; V was cut back by 2 bases and J by 0 bases. Germline V CDR1 and CDR2: MNHEY, SMNVEV (reference sequence). CDR3 length equals 15 residues. The DNA for the CDR3 is TGTGCCAGCAGTTTAACAGGGGCCAGCTCCTACGAGCAGTACTTC. This gives the protein CASSLTGASSYEQYF.

This clonotype appeared many times. V usage is TRBV25-1 and J usage is TRBJ1-2; D is undetermined. Germline-derived CDR1 and CDR2 are MGHDK and SYGVNS. Trimming removed 3 bases from V and 2 bases from J, with 4 bases in between. CDR3 length equals 12 residues. The CDR3 protein is CASSEVNYGYTF. In DNA form, the CDR3 reads TGTGCCAGCAGTGAGGTCAACTATGGCTACACCTTC.

This clonotype has at least ten counts. This sequence joins TRBV5-4 and TRBJ2-7; maybe TRBD1 (6 bases). The germline CDR1 and CDR2 sequences are SGHNT and YYREEE (reference sequence). This CDR3 is 14 amino acids long. V was clipped by 0 bases and J by 3 bases, with 10 bases between them. The CDR3 coding sequence is TGTGCCAGCAGCTTGGACAGGGCGAACTACGAGCAGTACTTC. Amino acids: CASSLDRANYEQYF.

This clonotype showed up many times. This sequence joins TRBV27 and TRBJ1-1, with TRBD1 as a possible D gene (5 bases). The CDR3 has 15 residues. Germline CDR1 reads MNHEY; CDR2 reads SMNVEV (reference sequence). Between the trimmed V and J ends, which lost 4 bases and 8 bases, there was a span of 20 bases. The CDR3 spells CASSSSPWGSGEAFF. As DNA, the CDR3 is TGTGCCAGCAGTTCCTCCCCCTGGGGCTCCGGGGAAGCTTTCTTT.